This is a list of T cell receptor beta chains from one sample in a study of OX40 agonist ivuxolimab in advanced cancers. The table came from immunoSEQ multiplex PCR; TCRdb's copy has only in-frame clones and leaves some out. The sample records some 86,000 clones, more than 85% being singletons. Sample: CD4+ or CD8+ T cells sorted from blood, taken in a trial of the OX40 agonist ivuxolimab. The source is an adult with an advanced solid tumor such as melanoma, head and neck, liver or kidney cancer. CDR3s leave out the opening cysteine and the closing phenylalanine or tryptophan. Each record gives: J gene, V gene, CDR3 protein.

>TRBJ1-4|TRBV7-8
ASSQSANEKLF
>TRBJ1-3|TRBV30
AWDKSSGNTIY
>TRBJ2-3|TRBV7-3
ASSWTHGSDTQY
>TRBJ1-1|TRBV28
ASSRPGGAGMAF
>TRBJ2-5|TRBV28
ASNAQETQY
>TRBJ1-2|TRBV2
ASSGGASLYGYT
>TRBJ2-2|TRBV18
ASSLKQGTGELF
>TRBJ2-2|TRBV18
ASSPSRVSTGELF
>TRBJ2-3|TRBV6-5
ASSYSNSQDTQY
>TRBJ1-1|TRBV18
ASSPPGTPNTEAF
>TRBJ1-2|TRBV10-3
AISARDRGLYGYT
>TRBJ2-7|TRBV28
ASYRGWGDEQY
>TRBJ2-2|TRBV7-9
ASSLALAGVSGELF
>TRBJ2-5|TRBV7-3
ASSPGQYGETQY
>TRBJ2-5|TRBV28
ASSLRLAGASVETQY
>TRBJ2-7|TRBV7-2
ASSLQRSSYEQY
>TRBJ2-2|TRBV7-6
ASSPGVAGEATGELF
>TRBJ2-2|TRBV1
TSSQEGTKLTGRCIANTGELF
>TRBJ2-1|TRBV5-1
ASSLSEKGYNEQF
>TRBJ2-1|TRBV7-9
ASSLRREGWDEQF
>TRBJ1-5|TRBV28
ASKGRRNQPQH
>TRBJ2-7|TRBV7-9
ASNSGSPSGGQY
>TRBJ2-7|TRBV18
ASSPKTGDYEQY
>TRBJ1-2|TRBV6-6
ASSYEAGSGGYT
>TRBJ2-7|TRBV4-1
ASSQDLTGWYEQY
>TRBJ2-3|TRBV5-8
ASSLLSGTSGMSTEQY
>TRBJ1-5|TRBV6-5
ASREGTGNQPQH
>TRBJ1-5|TRBV6-1
ASSDRVQPQH
>TRBJ1-5|TRBV19
ASSLQTGYSNQPQH
>TRBJ2-3|TRBV7-2
ASSLRTPASDTQY
>TRBJ2-3|TRBV5-1
ASSLFRTDTQY